One and the same sample provided the 18 T cell receptor beta chains below, sequenced in a study of cytomegalovirus exposure and HLA in healthy donors. PCR amplification relied on 60 Vbeta primers (plus 13 Jbeta primers). TCRdb keeps only in-frame clones here, not all; method: immunoSEQ multiplex PCR. The sample holds over 100,000 clones; around 79% are singletons and the top ten take 5.8%. The sample taken for sequencing was PBMCs. Receptors were obtained from a man aged 55 to 70 in good health and CMV-seropositive.

The chain employs TRBV12-5 and TRBJ2-6, with D possibly matching TRBD1 (6 bases). Trimming cost V 1 base and J 0 bases, with 19 bases left between them. The CDR3 is 20 amino acids. From germline, CDR1 is LGHNT and CDR2 FRNRAP. CDR3: CASGLDLGAGALSGANVLTF. In DNA, the CDR3 is TGTGCTAGTGGTTTGGACCTTGGGGCAGGGGCCCTCTCTGGGGCCAACGTCCTGACTTTC.

A few counts support this clone. The chain uses TRBV4-1 and TRBJ2-3; 9 nucleotides agree with TRBD1. Germline loops: CDR1 MGHRA, CDR2 YSYEKL. The length of the CDR3 is 15 residues. V gave up 6 bases and J gave up 3 bases; unmatched junction bases: 7. The CDR3 sequence is CASSPGQGRTDTQYF. As DNA, the CDR3 is TGCGCCAGCAGTCCTGGACAGGGGAGGACAGATACGCAGTATTTT.

This clone was detected a few times. CDR3 nucleotide sequence: TGCGCCAGCAGCCAAGCTGCGGACAGGTATAGCAATCAGCCCCAGCATTTT. Translated: CASSQAADRYSNQPQHF. J is TRBJ1-5 and V is TRBV4-1; 7 bases agree with TRBD1. Losses at the gene ends were 1 base for V and 0 bases for J; bases not matched to a gene: 6. CDR3 length equals 17 residues. Germline V gene data show CDR1 as MGHRA and CDR2 as YSYEKL.

The chain joins TRBV7-6 to TRBJ1-2; TRBD1 might be the D (5 bases). The CDR3 is 14 residues long. The V and J ends lost 5 bases and 8 bases respectively, with 18 bases between them. Germline CDR1 SGHVS, CDR2 FNYEAQ. This CDR3 is CASSQDDGGGGYTF. The CDR3 DNA sequence: TGTGCCAGCAGCCAGGACGATGGTGGGGGGGGCTACACCTTC.

This clone showed up just a few times. The CDR3 here is CASSSPADTQYF. The DNA of the CDR3 is TGTGCCAGCAGCTCCCCCGCAGATACGCAGTATTTT. The chain recombines TRBV6-5 with TRBJ2-3; no clear D gene. The CDR3 consists of 12 residues. Trimming took off 6 bases at V and 4 bases at J, with 8 bases between the two ends. Looked up from germline, CDR1 is MNHEY and CDR2 is SVGAGI.

This clone showed up just a few times. The genes are TRBV6-5 and TRBJ2-3, with D hard to call. The CDR3 contains 14 residues. The V end lost 0 bases, the J end lost 2 bases, and 6 bases lay between the germline ends. Per the germline V gene, CDR1 is MNHEY and CDR2 is SVGAGI. CDR3 residues: CASSYSFFTDTQYF. For the CDR3, the DNA is TGTGCCAGCAGTTACTCGTTCTTCACAGATACGCAGTATTTT.

The J gene is TRBJ2-3, the V gene TRBV10-1, with 12 positions matching TRBD1. Germline V gene lookup returns CDR1 WNHNN and CDR2 SYGVQD (reference sequence). The V and J ends lost 5 bases and 5 bases, in that order; junction bases with no gene match: 8. The CDR3 contains 16 residues. CDR3 protein: CASSNTGTGGKDTQYF. In DNA form, the CDR3 reads TGCGCCAGCAGTAACACCGGGACAGGGGGCAAAGATACGCAGTATTTT.

This clone was counted only a few times. This chain joins TRBV4-3 and TRBJ1-4, with D possibly TRBD1 on 6 matching bases. Germline V gene data show CDR1 as LGHNA and CDR2 as YSLEER. The CDR3 runs 16 residues. Deletions cut 0 bases from V and 7 bases from J, with 15 bases between. The CDR3 region is CASSQDWNRVGEKLFF. The DNA of the CDR3 is TGCGCCAGCAGCCAAGATTGGAACAGGGTGGGTGAAAAACTGTTTTTT.

The chain links TRBV6-1 to TRBJ1-1, with D perhaps matching TRBD1 (5 bases). Germline V CDR1 and CDR2: MNHNS, SASEGT. Trimming removed 7 bases at V and 1 base at J, with 10 bases between. The CDR3 contains 13 residues. The CDR3 DNA follows: TGTGCCAGCACCTCCGGACAGAACACTGAAGCTTTCTTT. Encoded protein: CASTSGQNTEAFF.

J is TRBJ2-7 and V is TRBV5-5; D ambiguous. The CDR3 runs 13 residues. Germline CDR1 is SGHKS and CDR2 is YYEKEE (reference sequence). Trimming took 0 bases from V and 2 from J, leaving 6 bases between them. The CDR3 DNA follows: TGTGCCAGCAGCTTGGGGGCAGCCTACGAGCAGTACTTC. Translated: CASSLGAAYEQYF.

The rearrangement uses TRBV28 and TRBJ1-5; 7 bases agree with TRBD1. Per the germline V gene, CDR1 is MDHEN and CDR2 is SYDVKM. The CDR3 has 15 residues. Trimming cost V 6 bases and J 0 bases; bases outside gene matches: 5. The CDR3 sequence is CASSFGTVSNQPQHF. The CDR3 coding sequence is TGTGCCAGCAGCTTCGGGACAGTTAGCAATCAGCCCCAGCATTTT.

The chain carries TRBV2 and TRBJ2-6, with 7 bases aligning to TRBD1. CDR1 SNHLY and CDR2 FYNNEI come from the germline V gene. The CDR3 covers 16 residues. CDR3 DNA sequence: TGTGTCACCTCCCCGGACAGGCGGCCTGGGGCCAACGTCCTGACTTTC. Translating it yields CVTSPDRRPGANVLTF.

The CDR3 region has the DNA TGTGCCAGCATCATGGACTCAGGGGCAGGATTCTTC. Its translation is CASIMDSGAGFF. The V call is TRBV5-5, the J call TRBJ2-1; D might be TRBD1 (6 bases). This CDR3 comprises 12 residues. In germline, CDR1 is SGHKS, CDR2 YYEKEE (reference sequence). V lost 6 bases and J lost 16, with 20 bases in between.

This clone was seen a few times. In DNA, the CDR3 is TGTGCCAGCAGCGTAGATTCGGGGAACACTGAAGCTTTCTTT. This codes for CASSVDSGNTEAFF. The V call is TRBV9, the J call TRBJ1-1, with D unresolved. Germline loops: CDR1 SGDLS, CDR2 YYNGEE. With 0 bases removed from V and 1 base from J, the gap between germline ends came to 7 bases. The CDR3 consists of 14 residues. The entire variable domain, with the rest obtained from reference TRBV9 and TRBJ1-1, is as follows: DSGVTQTPKHLITATGQRVTLRCSPRSGDLSVYWYQQSLDQGLQFLIQYYNGEERAKGNILERFSAQQFPDLHSELNLSSLELGDSALYFCASSVDSGNTEAFFGQGTRLTVV.

The chain combines TRBV30 with TRBJ1-5; D remains unclear. Per the germline V gene, CDR1 is GTSNPN and CDR2 is SVGIG (reference sequence). Trimming cost V 0 bases and J 7 bases, with 19 bases left between them. The CDR3 runs to 16 residues. CDR3 nucleotide sequence: TGTGCCTGGAGTGTACGGGGAGGGAACGGTTGGCAGCCCCAGCATTTT. It yields the protein CAWSVRGGNGWQPQHF.

This clone was counted once. The chain has TRBV2 and TRBJ1-5, with 9 bases fitting TRBD1. V was pared by 2 bases and J by 7 bases, with 3 bases of the junction left unmatched. The CDR3 consists of 14 residues. Germline CDR1 and CDR2: SNHLY and FYNNEI. The CDR3 bases are TGTGCCAGCAGTGAAAGGACAGGGGCACAGCCCCAGCATTTT. This codes for CASSERTGAQPQHF.

This clone occurred once. The chain uses TRBV27 and TRBJ1-2, with TRBD1 identical over 12 bases. CDR1 MNHEY and CDR2 SMNVEV come from the germline V gene (reference sequence). With V trimmed by 4 bases and J by 7 bases, 4 bases remained unmatched. The CDR3 consists of 14 residues. CDR3 nucleotide sequence: TGTGCCAGCAGTTCCGGGACAGGGGGCGGTGGCTACACCTTC. As protein: CASSSGTGGGGYTF.

There are many counts of this clone. V and J are TRBV19 and TRBJ1-1; TRBD1 might be the D (5 bases). CDR3 length: 15 residues. Germline V gives CDR1 LNHDA, CDR2 SQIVND (reference sequence). V shed 7 bases and J shed 3 bases, with 18 bases lying between them. CDR3 in amino acids: CASTQFLGPDTEAFF. Here the CDR3 DNA reads TGTGCCAGTACCCAATTCTTGGGGCCGGACACTGAAGCTTTCTTT. Supplemented by reference TRBV19 and TRBJ1-1, the full variable domain reads DGGITQSPKYLFRKEGQNVTLSCEQNLNHDAMYWYRQDPGQGLRLIYYSQIVNDFQKGDIAEGYSVSREKKESFPLTVTSAQKNPTAFYLCASTQFLGPDTEAFFGQGTRLTVV.